Below, one T cell receptor beta chain is given with its context. Repertoires were generated with immunoSEQ multiplex PCR, while TCRdb's copy carries only in-frame clones and drops some. This table holds around 99,000 clones, around 83% found once. The sample originates from a study of blood T cell repertoires in COVID-19. This receptor was obtained from a man aged 65 to 79 with acute or convalescent COVID-19. Sequenced input: peripheral blood.

The CDR3 nucleotides are TGTGCCAGCAGCCAAGATAGCGGGGGGCAATCCTACGAGCAGTACTTC. Amino acids: CASSQDSGGQSYEQYF. The chain is built from TRBV3-1 (or the pseudogene TRBV3-2) and TRBJ2-7; 10 nucleotides match TRBD2. The CDR3 has 16 amino acids. Germline V CDR1 and CDR2: LGHDT, YNNKEL (reference sequence). V shed 0 bases, J shed 1 base, and the junction held 3 bases outside the gene matches.